This entry lists 10 T cell receptor beta chains sequenced from one sample in a study of T cell responses to AZD1222 COVID-19 vaccine. Sequencing was performed with immunoSEQ multiplex PCR; in TCRdb, only in-frame clones are kept and a portion is missing. The table lists roughly 84,000 clones, around nine tenths of them singletons. Sequencing was performed on peripheral blood, taken 28 days after the second AZD1222 dose. The receptors come from an adult who received the AZD1222 COVID-19 vaccine.

The genes are TRBV19 and TRBJ1-2; 7 bases fit TRBD1. With V trimmed by 10 bases and J by 4 bases, 6 bases remained unmatched. The CDR3 spans 12 residues. Germline CDR1 LNHDA, CDR2 SQIVND (reference sequence). The CDR3 DNA reads as TGTGCCACAGGGGAGGGGGCCTATGGCTACACCTTC. Its protein product is CATGEGAYGYTF.

This chain links TRBV7-2 with TRBJ2-7, with D maybe TRBD2 (5 bases). This CDR3 region has 13 residues. Per germline, CDR1 SGHTA and CDR2 FQGNSA. V lost 4 bases to trimming and J lost 2 bases, with 9 bases between them. CDR3 bases: TGTGCCAGCAGCTCAAGGCGGGCCTACGAGCAGTACTTC. Its protein product is CASSSRRAYEQYF.

The chain has TRBV5-1 and TRBJ2-4, with 9 bases identical to TRBD1. The CDR3 covers 14 residues. Losses at the gene ends were 0 bases for V and 8 bases for J; bases not matched to a gene: 3. Germline V gives CDR1 SGHRS, CDR2 YFSETQ. CDR3 sequence: CASSLEQGADIQYF. CDR3 nucleotide sequence: TGCGCCAGCAGCTTGGAACAGGGGGCGGACATTCAGTACTTC.

The V gene is TRBV2, the J gene TRBJ1-6, with 8 bases aligning to TRBD1. The CDR3 covers 14 residues. V trimming: 6 bases; J trimming: 7 bases; junction bases outside the gene matches: 5. CDR1 and CDR2 (germline): SNHLY, FYNNEI. In DNA form, the CDR3 reads TGTGCCAGCAGCGTCACAGGGGGAAATTCACCCCTCCACTTT. Translated: CASSVTGGNSPLHF.

The chain joins TRBV9 to TRBJ2-3; D tentatively fits TRBD1 or TRBD2 (6 bases each). This CDR3 contains 16 residues. V was pared by 0 bases and J by 3 bases, with 14 bases between. Germline CDR1 and CDR2: SGDLS and YYNGEE. This CDR3 is CASSVGRSGATDTQYF. CDR3 bases: TGTGCCAGCAGCGTAGGGAGGTCGGGGGCGACAGATACGCAGTATTTT.

The chain has TRBV7-9 and TRBJ1-1; 8 bases map to TRBD1. The junction had 4 bases not matched to a gene; V was cut back by 5 bases and J by 5 bases. CDR1 is SEHNR and CDR2 is FQNEAQ in the germline V gene (reference sequence). The CDR3 has 13 amino acids. The CDR3 nucleotides read TGTGCCAGCAGCGAAACAGGGGGTACTGAAGCTTTCTTT. Translating it yields CASSETGGTEAFF.

To note about this clone: Relative to the germline gene, one junction end is altered; a read error may explain this. The chain couples TRBV7-7 to TRBJ1-4; 7 nucleotides match TRBD1. Germline V gene data show CDR1 as SSHAT and CDR2 as FNYEAQ (reference sequence). CDR3 length: 15 amino acids. This CDR3 reads CASSATGVGGEKLFF. CDR3 DNA: TGTGCTAGCAGCGCAACAGGGGTTGGTGGTGAAAAACTGTTTTTT.

The CDR3 sequence is CAISEPRDTNYGYTF. CDR3 in DNA: TGTGCCATCAGTGAGCCACGGGACACAAACTATGGCTACACCTTC. This chain links TRBV10-3 with TRBJ1-2, with D tentatively TRBD1 (6 bases). This CDR3 is 15 amino acids long. Germline CDR1 ENHRY, CDR2 SYGVKD. V lost 2 bases to trimming and J lost 2 bases, with 12 bases between them.

J is TRBJ2-5 and V is TRBV2, with 9 bases lining up with TRBD2. The CDR3 runs to 15 residues. Germline values: CDR1 SNHLY, CDR2 FYNNEI. V shed 6 bases and J 2 bases; nucleotides not matched to a gene: 7. The CDR3 protein is CASRMTSGRQETQYF. The CDR3, as DNA: TGTGCCAGCAGGATGACTAGCGGAAGACAAGAGACCCAGTACTTC.

V usage is TRBV7-2 and J usage is TRBJ1-1; D not certain. The CDR3 covers 16 residues. V dropped 5 bases and J dropped 2 bases, with 18 bases sitting between them. Germline values: CDR1 SGHTA, CDR2 FQGNSA. CDR3 protein: CASSPRWRRQNTEAFF. As DNA, the CDR3 is TGTGCCAGCAGCCCCCGTTGGCGCAGGCAAAACACTGAAGCTTTCTTT.